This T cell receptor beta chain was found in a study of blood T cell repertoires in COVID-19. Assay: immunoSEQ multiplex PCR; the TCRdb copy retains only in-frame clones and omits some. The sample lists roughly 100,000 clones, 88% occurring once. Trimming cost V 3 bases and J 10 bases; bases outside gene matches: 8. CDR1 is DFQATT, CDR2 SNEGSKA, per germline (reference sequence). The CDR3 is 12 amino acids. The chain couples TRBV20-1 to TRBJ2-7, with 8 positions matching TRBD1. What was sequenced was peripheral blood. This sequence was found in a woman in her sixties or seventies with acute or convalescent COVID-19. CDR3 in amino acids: CSASGQGIPQYF. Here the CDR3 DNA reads TGCAGTGCTAGTGGACAGGGCATCCCTCAGTACTTC.